This TCR beta chain was sequenced in a study of blood T cell repertoires in COVID-19. V lost 5 bases and J lost 1; bases outside the gene matches: 4. This CDR3 is 15 amino acids long. CDR1 and CDR2 (germline): MNHEY, SVGAGI. The data were produced by immunoSEQ multiplex PCR, yet TCRdb's version contains in-frame clones alone and is incomplete. The profile shows about 94,000 clones, 80% to 85% of them singletons. Input material: peripheral blood. The genes are TRBV6-5 and TRBJ2-2; 7 nucleotides line up with TRBD1. This sequence originates from a man aged 60 to 75 with acute or convalescent COVID-19. The CDR3 DNA sequence: TGTGCCAGCAGTCGGGACAGCTTGAACACCGGGGAGCTGTTTTTT. This encodes CASSRDSLNTGELFF.